This is a list of T cell receptor beta chains from one sample in a study of CD8 T cells in ankylosing spondylitis. TCRdb reprocessed the 5' RACE reads with MiXCR, giving one entry per CDR3 protein. The repertoire includes about 840,000 distinct CDR3 sequences, roughly 10% of them detected once, and more than 0.5% sits in the top ten. The source material was blood, either unsorted or a sorted T cell fraction (not recorded which). The receptor source for this set is a male donor with ankylosing spondylitis. The CDR3 runs from the conserved cysteine through the conserved F or W. The D gene is left open where the match is weak. Rows give clone size only sometimes, using once, few, many, or a class for an expanded clone.

J | size | V | D | CDR3 | DNA
TRBJ2-7 | many | TRBV6-5 | - | CASSTDYEQYF | TGTGCCAGCAGCACAGACTACGAGCAGTACTTC
TRBJ2-7 | few | TRBV4-3 | TRBD2 | CASSQEGGRARPYEQYF | TGCGCCAGCAGCCAAGAGGGAGGGAGGGCCCGGCCGTACGAGCAGTACTTC
TRBJ1-2 | - | TRBV10-3 | - | CAIGLNYGYTF | TGTGCCATCGGCCTGAACTATGGCTACACCTTC
TRBJ1-2 | - | TRBV4-3 | - | CASSQDLWGSPPGYTF | TGCGCCAGCAGCCAAGACCTTTGGGGTTCCCCCCCTGGCTACACCTTC
TRBJ2-3 | many | TRBV5-6 | - | CASSLGGVTEDTQYF | TGTGCCAGCAGCTTGGGAGGCGTGACAGAGGATACGCAGTATTTT
TRBJ1-5 | - | TRBV7-9 | - | CASSLASGEQPQHF | TGTGCCAGCAGCTTAGCGTCAGGGGAACAGCCCCAGCATTTT
TRBJ1-1 | - | TRBV4-2 | - | CASSQDTRGGTEAFF | TGTGCCAGCAGCCAAGATACCCGCGGGGGCACTGAAGCTTTCTTT
TRBJ1-3 | - | TRBV20-1 | - | CSARELSGNTIYF | TGCAGTGCTAGAGAACTCTCTGGAAACACCATATATTTT
TRBJ2-7 | - | TRBV5-1 | - | CASSLGQLNSYEQYF | TGCGCCAGCAGCTTAGGGCAGTTGAACTCCTACGAGCAGTACTTC
TRBJ2-7 | few | TRBV20-1 | TRBD2 | CSAISGSWAYEQYF | TGCAGTGCAATTAGCGGGAGTTGGGCCTACGAGCAGTACTTC
TRBJ1-6 | many | TRBV12-3/TRBV12-4 | TRBD1 | CASSDRDSSNSPLHF | TGTGCCAGCAGCGACCGGGACAGTAGTAATTCACCCCTCCACTTT
TRBJ2-7 | - | TRBV4-3 | - | CASSPGHHEQYF | TGCGCCAGCAGCCCAGGACACCACGAGCAGTACTTC
TRBJ2-7 | many | TRBV29-1 | TRBD2 | CSVRLAGGYEQYF | TGCAGCGTCAGACTAGCGGGAGGCTACGAGCAGTACTTC
TRBJ2-4 | - | TRBV4-1 | - | CASSQDTSRNIQYF | TGCGCCAGCAGCCAAGACACTAGCCGAAACATTCAGTACTTC
TRBJ2-1 | many | TRBV10-3 | - | CAITGSHPYNEQFF | TGTGCCATCACCGGGAGTCACCCTTACAATGAGCAGTTCTTC